This T cell receptor beta chain was found in a study of T cell responses to AZD1222 COVID-19 vaccine. Of note for this clone: What it recognizes is unknown.

Findings and caveats of the study: At baseline, seropositivity was found in only a handful of AZD1222 recipients. Two AZD1222 administrations were followed by greater Spike-specific TCR breadth and depth.

V was cut by 1 base and J by 8 bases, with 14 bases left in between. The CDR3 length is 14 residues. Per germline, CDR1 SEHNR and CDR2 FQNEAQ (reference sequence). Here immunoSEQ multiplex PCR was the method, and the copy in TCRdb shows in-frame clones only, minus some. The sample includes 150,000 or so clones, under 95% of them seen just once. This TCR derives from an adult in good health. The sample in question was peripheral blood, obtained on day 0 of AZD1222 vaccination. This chain links TRBV7-9 with TRBJ1-2; D is unresolved. CDR3 region: CASSLDGNTQGYTF. The CDR3 nucleotides are TGTGCCAGCAGCTTAGATGGGAACACACAAGGCTACACCTTC.